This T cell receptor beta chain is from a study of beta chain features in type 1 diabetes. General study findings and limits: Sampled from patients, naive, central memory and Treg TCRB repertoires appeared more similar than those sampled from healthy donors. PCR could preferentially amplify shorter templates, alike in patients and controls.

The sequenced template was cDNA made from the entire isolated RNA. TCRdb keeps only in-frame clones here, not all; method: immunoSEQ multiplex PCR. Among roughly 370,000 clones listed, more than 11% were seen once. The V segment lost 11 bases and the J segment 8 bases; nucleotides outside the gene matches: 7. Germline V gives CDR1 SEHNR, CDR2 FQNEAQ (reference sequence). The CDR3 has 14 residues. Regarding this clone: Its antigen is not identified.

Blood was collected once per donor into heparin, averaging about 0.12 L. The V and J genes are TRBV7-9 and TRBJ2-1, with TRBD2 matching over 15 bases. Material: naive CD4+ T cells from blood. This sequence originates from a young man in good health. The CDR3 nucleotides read TGTGCCGGAGGACTAGCGGGAGGGGAGGATGAGCAGTTCTTC. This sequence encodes CAGGLAGGEDEQFF.